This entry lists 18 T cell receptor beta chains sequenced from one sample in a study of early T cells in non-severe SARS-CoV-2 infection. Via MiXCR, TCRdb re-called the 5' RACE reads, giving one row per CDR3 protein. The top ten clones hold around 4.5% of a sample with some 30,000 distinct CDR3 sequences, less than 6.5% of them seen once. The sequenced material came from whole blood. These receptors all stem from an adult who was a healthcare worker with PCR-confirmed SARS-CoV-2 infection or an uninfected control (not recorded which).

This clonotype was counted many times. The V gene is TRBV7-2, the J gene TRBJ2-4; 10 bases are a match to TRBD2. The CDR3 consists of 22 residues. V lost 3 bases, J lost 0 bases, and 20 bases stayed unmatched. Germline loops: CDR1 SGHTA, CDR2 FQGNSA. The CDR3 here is CASSFPTRSSGRDGLAKNIQYF. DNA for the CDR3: TGTGCCAGCAGCTTCCCCACAAGATCTAGCGGGAGAGACGGACTAGCCAAAAACATTCAGTACTTC.

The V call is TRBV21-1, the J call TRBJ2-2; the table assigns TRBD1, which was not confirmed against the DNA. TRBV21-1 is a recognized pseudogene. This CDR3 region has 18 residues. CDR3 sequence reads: CASSKSRDTETNTGELFF. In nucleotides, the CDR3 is TGTGCCAGCAGCAAAAGCAGGGACACAGAAACAAACACCGGGGAGCTGTTTTTT.

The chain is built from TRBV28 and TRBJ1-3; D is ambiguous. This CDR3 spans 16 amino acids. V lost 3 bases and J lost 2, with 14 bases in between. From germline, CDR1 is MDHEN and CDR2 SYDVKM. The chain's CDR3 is CASSFSPRTAGNTIYF. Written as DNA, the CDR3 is TGTGCCAGCAGTTTCTCCCCCCGCACAGCTGGAAACACCATATATTTT.

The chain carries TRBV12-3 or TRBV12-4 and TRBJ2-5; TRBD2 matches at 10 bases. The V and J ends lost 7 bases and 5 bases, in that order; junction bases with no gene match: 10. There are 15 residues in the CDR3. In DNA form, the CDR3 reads TGTGCCAGCACCCCAGGGCTAGCGGGAGTCGAGACCCAGTACTTC. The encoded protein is CASTPGLAGVETQYF.

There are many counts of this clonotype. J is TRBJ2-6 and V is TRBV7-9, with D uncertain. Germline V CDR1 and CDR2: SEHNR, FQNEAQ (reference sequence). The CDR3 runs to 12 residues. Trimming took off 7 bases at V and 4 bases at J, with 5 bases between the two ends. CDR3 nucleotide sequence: TGTGCCAGCACCCAAGGGGCCAACGTCCTGACTTTC. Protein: CASTQGANVLTF. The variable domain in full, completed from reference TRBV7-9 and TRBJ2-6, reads DTGVSQNPRHKITKRGQNVTFRCDPISEHNRLYWYRQTLGQGPEFLTYFQNEAQLEKSRLLSDRFSAERPKGSFSTLEIQRTEQGDSAMYLCASTQGANVLTFGAGSRLTVL.

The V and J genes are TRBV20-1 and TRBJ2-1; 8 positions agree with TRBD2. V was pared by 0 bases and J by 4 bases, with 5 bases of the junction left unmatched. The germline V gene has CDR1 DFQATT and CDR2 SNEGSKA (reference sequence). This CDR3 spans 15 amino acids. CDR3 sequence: CSAREREEKYNEQFF. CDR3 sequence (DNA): TGCAGTGCTAGAGAGCGGGAGGAAAAATACAATGAGCAGTTCTTC.

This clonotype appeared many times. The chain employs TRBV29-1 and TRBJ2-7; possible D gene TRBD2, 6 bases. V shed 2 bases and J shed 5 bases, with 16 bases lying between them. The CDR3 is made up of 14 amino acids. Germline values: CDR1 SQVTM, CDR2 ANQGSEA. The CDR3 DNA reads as TGCAGCGTTGAATGGAGGGGTTCCCCGGACGAGCAGTACTTC. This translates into CSVEWRGSPDEQYF.

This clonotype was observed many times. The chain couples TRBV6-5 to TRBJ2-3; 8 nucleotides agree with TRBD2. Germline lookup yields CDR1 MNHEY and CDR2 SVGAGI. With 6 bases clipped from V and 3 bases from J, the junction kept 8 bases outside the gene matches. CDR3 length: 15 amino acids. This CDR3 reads CASRGLAFWTDTQYF. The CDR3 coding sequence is TGTGCCAGCAGAGGACTAGCCTTTTGGACAGATACGCAGTATTTT.

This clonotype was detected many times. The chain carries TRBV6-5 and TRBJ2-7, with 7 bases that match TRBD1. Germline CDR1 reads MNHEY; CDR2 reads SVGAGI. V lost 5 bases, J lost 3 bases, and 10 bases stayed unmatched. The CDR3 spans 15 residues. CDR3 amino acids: CASSRSRDRGYEQYF. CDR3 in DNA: TGTGCCAGCAGTCGATCCCGGGACAGAGGCTACGAGCAGTACTTC.

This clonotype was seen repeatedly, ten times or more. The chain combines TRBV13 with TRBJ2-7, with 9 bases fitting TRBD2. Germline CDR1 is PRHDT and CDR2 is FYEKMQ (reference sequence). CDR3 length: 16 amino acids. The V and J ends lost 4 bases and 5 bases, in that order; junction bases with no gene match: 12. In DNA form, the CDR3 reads TGTGCCAGCAGCTCCCACCAATGGGCGGGAGGGGACGAGCAGTACTTC. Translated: CASSSHQWAGGDEQYF. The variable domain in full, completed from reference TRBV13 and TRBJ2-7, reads AAGVIQSPRHLIKEKRETATLKCYPIPRHDTVYWYQQGPGQDPQFLISFYEKMQSDKGSIPDRFSAQQFSDYHSELNMSSLELGDSALYFCASSSHQWAGGDEQYFGPGTRLTVT.

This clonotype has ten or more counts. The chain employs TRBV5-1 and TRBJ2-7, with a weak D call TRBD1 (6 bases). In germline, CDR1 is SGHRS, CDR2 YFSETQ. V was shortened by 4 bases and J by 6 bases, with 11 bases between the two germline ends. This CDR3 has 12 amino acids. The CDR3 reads CASSPGTPEQYF. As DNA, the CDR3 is TGCGCCAGCAGCCCCGGGACACCCGAGCAGTACTTC.

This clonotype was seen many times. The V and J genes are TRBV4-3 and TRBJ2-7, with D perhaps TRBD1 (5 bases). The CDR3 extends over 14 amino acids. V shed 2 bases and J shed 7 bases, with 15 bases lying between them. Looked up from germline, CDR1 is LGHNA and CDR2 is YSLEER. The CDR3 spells CASSQTQGFEEQYF. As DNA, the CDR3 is TGCGCCAGCAGCCAAACGCAGGGATTTGAGGAGCAGTACTTC.

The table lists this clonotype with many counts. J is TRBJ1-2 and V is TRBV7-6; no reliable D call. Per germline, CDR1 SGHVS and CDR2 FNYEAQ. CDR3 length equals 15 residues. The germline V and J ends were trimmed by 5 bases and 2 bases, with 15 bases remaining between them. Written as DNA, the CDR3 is TGTGCCAGCAGCCCCTATCGAGGACCGAACTATGGCTACACCTTC. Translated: CASSPYRGPNYGYTF.

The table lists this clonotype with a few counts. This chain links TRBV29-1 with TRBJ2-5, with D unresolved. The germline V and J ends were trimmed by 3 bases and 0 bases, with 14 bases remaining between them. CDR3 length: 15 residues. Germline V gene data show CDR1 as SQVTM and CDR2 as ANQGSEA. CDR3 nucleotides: TGCAGCGTTGAGGGCACTACACAGTACCAAGAGACCCAGTACTTC. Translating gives CSVEGTTQYQETQYF.

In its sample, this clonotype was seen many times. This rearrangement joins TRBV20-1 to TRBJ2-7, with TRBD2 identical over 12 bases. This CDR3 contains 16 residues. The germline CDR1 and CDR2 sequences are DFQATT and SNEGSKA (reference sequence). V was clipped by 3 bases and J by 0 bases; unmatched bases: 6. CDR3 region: CSARDGLAGFSYEQYF. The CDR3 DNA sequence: TGCAGTGCTAGGGATGGACTAGCGGGATTCTCCTACGAGCAGTACTTC.

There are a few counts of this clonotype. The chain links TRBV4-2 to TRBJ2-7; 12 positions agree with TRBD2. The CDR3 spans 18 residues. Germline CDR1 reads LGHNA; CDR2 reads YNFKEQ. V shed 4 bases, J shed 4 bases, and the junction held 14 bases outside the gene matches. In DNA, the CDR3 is TGTGCCAGCAGCCCGTTCTCCGTTACTAGCGGGAGGCCATACGAGCAGTACTTC. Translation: CASSPFSVTSGRPYEQYF.

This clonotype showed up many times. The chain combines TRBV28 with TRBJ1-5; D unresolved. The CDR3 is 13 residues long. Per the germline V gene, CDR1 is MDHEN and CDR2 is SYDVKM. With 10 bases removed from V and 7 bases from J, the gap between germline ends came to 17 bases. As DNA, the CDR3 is TGTGCCACCCTGACGATCTCGGGGCAGCCCCAGCATTTT. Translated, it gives CATLTISGQPQHF. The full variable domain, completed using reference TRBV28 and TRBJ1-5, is DVKVTQSSRYLVKRTGEKVFLECVQDMDHENMFWYRQDPGLGLRLIYFSYDVKMKEKGDIPEGYSVSREKKERFSLILESASTNQTSMYLCATLTISGQPQHFGDGTRLSIL.

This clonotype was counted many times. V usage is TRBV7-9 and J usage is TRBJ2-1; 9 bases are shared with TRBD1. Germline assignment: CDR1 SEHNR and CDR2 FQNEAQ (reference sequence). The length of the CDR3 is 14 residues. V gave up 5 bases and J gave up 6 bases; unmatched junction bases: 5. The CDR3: CASSKPGQGNEQFF. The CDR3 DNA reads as TGTGCCAGCAGCAAACCGGGACAGGGCAATGAGCAGTTCTTC.